Below are 20 T cell receptor beta chains sequenced from a single sample in a study of T cells in Graves' hyperthyroidism and ophthalmopathy. RNA transcripts served as the template for amplifying TCR beta CDR3 regions. The study used the HTBI primer set for a first-round RT-PCR of the TCR CDR3. TCRdb analysed the multiplex PCR reads with MiXCR anew, one entry per CDR3 protein. Of about 290,000 distinct CDR3 sequences listed, 12% to 15% are singletons. Sequenced sample: blood. The receptors come from a middle-aged woman with Graves' hyperthyroidism.

Ten or more counts support this clonotype. The V and J genes are TRBV15 and TRBJ2-5, with 8 bases lining up with TRBD1. The length of the CDR3 is 15 residues. The V segment lost 0 bases and the J segment 4 bases; nucleotides outside the gene matches: 4. Germline V gives CDR1 LNHNV, CDR2 YYDKDF (reference sequence). CDR3 residues: CATSRDLGQGETQYF. The CDR3 nucleotides are TGTGCCACCAGCAGAGATCTTGGACAGGGAGAGACCCAGTACTTC.

This clonotype was seen a few times. V and J are TRBV20-1 and TRBJ1-1; 8 positions match TRBD1. The CDR3 consists of 15 residues. V was pared by 3 bases and J by 1 base, with 7 bases of the junction left unmatched. Germline lookup yields CDR1 DFQATT and CDR2 SNEGSKA (reference sequence). The CDR3 DNA reads as TGCAGTGCTAGTCCGGCGGGGACAGGGAACACTGAAGCTTTCTTT. This gives the protein CSASPAGTGNTEAFF.

This clonotype was detected ten times or more. The chain uses TRBV6-1 and TRBJ2-3; 15 nucleotides line up with TRBD2. The germline gives CDR1 MNHNS, CDR2 SASEGT. The CDR3 loop spans 16 amino acids. V shed 5 bases, J shed 3 bases, and the junction held 3 bases outside the gene matches. The DNA of the CDR3 is TGTGCCAGCAGTAAGGGACTAGCGGGAGGAACAGATACGCAGTATTTT. It encodes CASSKGLAGGTDTQYF.

This clonotype was detected many times. This chain links TRBV15 with TRBJ1-3, with D uncertain. The CDR3 is made up of 15 amino acids. V dropped 1 base and J dropped 4 bases, with 11 bases sitting between them. Germline lookup yields CDR1 LNHNV and CDR2 YYDKDF (reference sequence). In DNA, the CDR3 is TGTGCCACCAGCAGAGGGCCGGGTCAGGGAAACACCATATATTTT. It specifies CATSRGPGQGNTIYF.

Of note for this clonotype: A much larger clone sits a single nucleotide away, making a read error possible. The V gene is TRBV2, the J gene TRBJ2-4, with TRBD2 matching over 7 bases. Per the germline V gene, CDR1 is SNHLY and CDR2 is FYNNEI. CDR3 length equals 15 residues. V was pared by 8 bases and J by 8 bases, with 15 bases of the junction left unmatched. Here the CDR3 reads CASGRVGRVGDIQYF. Here the CDR3 DNA reads TGTGCCAGCGGGAGGGTGGGGCGTGTTGGGGACATTCAGTACTTC. Combining the CDR3 with reference TRBV2 and TRBJ2-4 gives the whole variable domain EPEVTQTPSHQVTQMGQEVILRCVPISNHLYFYWYRQILGQKVEFLVSFYNNEISEKSEIFDDQFSVERPDGSNFTLKIRSTKLEDSAMYFCASGRVGRVGDIQYFGAGTRLSVL.

The V gene is TRBV27, the J gene TRBJ2-5; a possible D gene is TRBD1 (6 bases). V lost 6 bases, J lost 11 bases, and 13 bases lay in between. The CDR3 contains 11 residues. Per germline, CDR1 MNHEY and CDR2 SMNVEV (reference sequence). DNA of the CDR3: TGTGCCAGCAGCGGGGACACGTATCAGTACTTC. This encodes CASSGDTYQYF.

The sample holds many counts of this clonotype. The gene calls are TRBV18 and TRBJ1-4, with D possibly matching TRBD1 (5 bases). V was pared by 3 bases and J by 8 bases, with 10 bases between. Germline V gene data show CDR1 as KGHSH and CDR2 as LQKENI. The CDR3 loop spans 13 amino acids. The CDR3 is CASSPTVGEKLFF. The CDR3 bases are TGTGCCAGCTCACCGACAGTCGGGGAAAAACTGTTTTTT.

This clonotype was observed at least ten times. The chain carries TRBV5-1 and TRBJ1-1, with unresolved D. Between the trimmed V and J ends, which lost 0 bases and 0 bases, there was a span of 9 bases. Germline-derived CDR1 and CDR2 are SGHRS and YFSETQ. The CDR3 contains 15 residues. Here the CDR3 DNA reads TGCGCCAGCAGCTTGGGGGCAGGAGTGAACACTGAAGCTTTCTTT. It codes for CASSLGAGVNTEAFF.

This clonotype was picked up many times. J is TRBJ2-1 and V is TRBV6-1; perhaps D is TRBD1 or TRBD2 (5 bases each). V shed 10 bases and J shed 0 bases, with 13 bases lying between them. There are 14 residues in the CDR3. The germline V gene has CDR1 MNHNS and CDR2 SASEGT. The CDR3 DNA reads as TGTGCCACCACGAGGGGATCCTCCTACAATGAGCAGTTCTTC. It yields the protein CATTRGSSYNEQFF.

This clonotype was counted ten times or more. The rearrangement links TRBV7-9 to TRBJ1-1, with 9 bases identical to TRBD1. There are 15 residues in the CDR3. Per germline, CDR1 SEHNR and CDR2 FQNEAQ (reference sequence). J lost 5 bases, V lost 5 bases, and 9 bases had no gene match. The CDR3: CASSLGQGVRTEAFF. CDR3 DNA: TGTGCCAGCAGCCTGGGACAGGGTGTTCGTACTGAAGCTTTCTTT.

This clonotype was seen ten or more times. This chain links TRBV7-9 with TRBJ2-1; D uncertain. This CDR3 spans 14 amino acids. Germline V gene data show CDR1 as SEHNR and CDR2 as FQNEAQ (reference sequence). Trimming left V 1 base short and J 6 bases short, with 10 bases between. The CDR3 region is CASSLETGSNEQFF. The CDR3 nucleotides read TGTGCCAGCAGCTTAGAGACGGGTAGCAATGAGCAGTTCTTC.

The chain uses TRBV19 and TRBJ2-2; the D gene is possibly TRBD1 (6 bases). The V and J ends lost 8 bases and 5 bases respectively, with 15 bases between them. Germline CDR1 and CDR2: LNHDA and SQIVND (reference sequence). The CDR3 runs to 14 residues. CDR3 protein: CASSINRETGELFF. As DNA, the CDR3 is TGTGCCAGTTCGATAAACAGGGAAACCGGGGAGCTGTTTTTT. The variable domain in full, with the rest retrieved from reference TRBV19 and TRBJ2-2, is DGGITQSPKYLFRKEGQNVTLSCEQNLNHDAMYWYRQDPGQGLRLIYYSQIVNDFQKGDIAEGYSVSREKKESFPLTVTSAQKNPTAFYLCASSINRETGELFFGEGSRLTVL.

The chain uses TRBV15 and TRBJ2-2, with D possibly being TRBD2 (5 bases). This CDR3 is built from 15 residues. CDR1 and CDR2 from the germline V gene are LNHNV and YYDKDF (reference sequence). V lost 0 bases, J lost 6 bases, and 11 bases lay in between. The CDR3 loop is CATSRDDVGAGELFF. Written as DNA, the CDR3 is TGTGCCACCAGCAGAGACGACGTCGGGGCCGGGGAGCTGTTTTTT. Full variable domain (remainder filled in from reference TRBV15 and TRBJ2-2): DAMVIQNPRYQVTQFGKPVTLSCSQTLNHNVMYWYQQKSSQAPKLLFHYYDKDFNNEADTPDNFQSRRPNTSFCFLDIRSPGLGDTAMYLCATSRDDVGAGELFFGEGSRLTVL.

This clonotype was counted at least ten times. This chain connects TRBV24-1 to TRBJ2-1; TRBD2 matches 9 bases. The germline V gene encodes CDR1 KGHDR and CDR2 SFDVKD. Trimming at V came to 3 bases and at J to 4 bases, leaving 12 bases not matched to a gene. The CDR3 contains 18 residues. The CDR3 protein is CATSDAAPPSGKYNEQFF. CDR3 in DNA: TGTGCCACCAGTGATGCTGCCCCTCCTAGCGGGAAATACAATGAGCAGTTCTTC.

In its sample, this clonotype was seen many times. This chain links TRBV6-1 with TRBJ2-2; 8 bases map to TRBD1. Trimming cost V 6 bases and J 4 bases; bases outside gene matches: 13. The V gene's germline CDR1 is MNHNS and CDR2 SASEGT. This CDR3 comprises 17 residues. This chain's CDR3 is CASSPGGGQVFTGELFF. In DNA form, the CDR3 reads TGTGCCAGCAGCCCGGGTGGGGGACAGGTGTTCACCGGGGAGCTGTTTTTT.

This clonotype was seen many times. The J gene is TRBJ2-1, the V gene TRBV7-2, with 7 bases fitting TRBD2. The V gene's germline CDR1 is SGHTA and CDR2 FQGNSA. CDR3 length equals 15 residues. J was trimmed by 1 base and V by 3 bases; bases with no gene match: 3. CDR3 nucleotides: TGTGCCAGCAGCTTTGGCGGGAGATCCTACAATGAGCAGTTCTTC. It encodes CASSFGGRSYNEQFF.

This clonotype has a count of ten or more. V and J are TRBV19 and TRBJ1-1; D may be TRBD1 (6 bases). CDR3 length equals 15 residues. CDR1 LNHDA and CDR2 SQIVND come from the germline V gene (reference sequence). V lost 7 bases to trimming and J lost 4 bases, with 19 bases between them. As DNA, the CDR3 is TGTGCCAGTATACCCCGGAGGGGGGCCTTCACTGAAGCTTTCTTT. It yields the protein CASIPRRGAFTEAFF.

Ten or more counts support this clonotype. The J gene is TRBJ1-5, the V gene TRBV28, with D maybe TRBD1 (5 bases). Germline V gives CDR1 MDHEN, CDR2 SYDVKM. V lost 5 bases and J lost 2, with 13 bases in between. This CDR3 contains 15 residues. In nucleotides, the CDR3 is TGTGCCAGCAGTATCCCCTTAGGGGGCAATCAGCCCCAGCATTTT. Its protein product is CASSIPLGGNQPQHF.

This clonotype came up many times. This chain uses TRBV10-3 with TRBJ2-5; the match to TRBD1 covers 7 bases. This CDR3 region has 15 residues. V was pared by 2 bases and J by 5 bases, with 8 bases of the junction left unmatched. CDR1 is ENHRY, CDR2 SYGVKD, per germline. Written as DNA, the CDR3 is TGTGCCATCAGTGAGCTACGGGACAGCCCGGAGACCCAGTACTTC. Protein: CAISELRDSPETQYF.

Remarks on this clonotype: With a much larger clone just one base away, this may be a read error. The gene calls are TRBV28 and TRBJ2-7; TRBD2 might be the D (7 bases). The CDR3 is made up of 14 amino acids. Germline CDR1 is MDHEN and CDR2 is SYDVKM. The CDR3 region has the DNA TGTGCCAGCACCTGGGGGCGGGGGCCCTACGAGCTGTACTTC. The encoded protein is CASTWGRGPYELYF.